The 10 T cell receptor beta chains given below trace back to one sample, sequenced in a study of T-cell memory formation after mild COVID-19. TCRdb re-analysed the 5' RACE reads in MiXCR, keeping a single row per CDR3 protein. The profile shows over 350,000 distinct CDR3 sequences, roughly 26% of them singletons. The sequenced sample was PBMCs or a T cell subset sorted from them (not recorded which). These receptors all stem from an adult woman who had mild COVID-19 (a few samples of this study predate the infection). Cell type and time point are not known.

This sequence joins TRBV9 and TRBJ2-7; D is perhaps TRBD2 (6 bases). Germline-derived CDR1 and CDR2 are SGDLS and YYNGEE. CDR3 length equals 14 residues. Trimming removed 2 bases from V and 5 bases from J, with 14 bases in between. In DNA, the CDR3 is TGTGCCAGCAGCGTGGAGGGCCATGGCGACGAGCAGTACTTC. This translates into CASSVEGHGDEQYF.

The rearrangement joins TRBV6-1 to TRBJ1-5; a possible D gene is TRBD1 (6 bases). V was shortened by 5 bases and J by 5 bases, with 22 bases between the two germline ends. The CDR3 totals 17 residues. The germline CDR1 and CDR2 sequences are MNHNS and SASEGT. CDR3 protein: CASSPQFLGGGYQPQHF. The CDR3 DNA is TGTGCCAGCAGTCCACAGTTCCTTGGAGGGGGGTATCAGCCCCAGCATTTT.

The chain joins TRBV5-1 to TRBJ2-3, with 12 nucleotides matching TRBD2. V was clipped by 0 bases and J by 0 bases; unmatched bases: 5. Germline V gene sequence: CDR1 SGHRS, CDR2 YFSETQ. CDR3 size: 18 residues. The CDR3 here is CASSLGLLAGGSTDTQYF. The CDR3, as DNA: TGCGCCAGCAGCTTGGGCCTTCTAGCGGGAGGGAGCACAGATACGCAGTATTTT.

CDR3 DNA: TGTGCCAGCAGTTACGTCCGACAGAGCTCTGGAAACACCATATATTTT. Its translation is CASSYVRQSSGNTIYF. This chain connects TRBV6-6 to TRBJ1-3, with D maybe TRBD1 (5 bases). This CDR3 comprises 16 residues. Trimming removed 2 bases from V and 0 bases from J, with 11 bases in between. CDR1 and CDR2 (germline): MNHNY, SVGAGI (reference sequence).

The chain joins TRBV4-1 to TRBJ1-2, with a weak D call TRBD1 (6 bases). The CDR3 is 16 amino acids. Trimming shortened V by 1 base and J by 4 bases, and 16 bases separated the two germline ends. The germline gives CDR1 MGHRA, CDR2 YSYEKL. The CDR3 DNA reads as TGCGCCAGCAGCCAAGGGGGAGGGGGGCGGACCTATGGCTACACCTTC. The encoded protein is CASSQGGGGRTYGYTF.

CDR3 DNA sequence: TGTGCCAGCAGCACTACACTTAACTATGGCTACACCTTC. It encodes CASSTTLNYGYTF. V is TRBV12-3 or TRBV12-4 and J is TRBJ1-2; D unresolved. Trimming pared 6 bases from V and 1 base from J, leaving 9 bases between. The CDR3 is 13 amino acids.

The chain couples TRBV12-3 or TRBV12-4 to TRBJ2-7; 10 bases line up with TRBD1. The trim removed 5 bases at V and 6 bases at J, leaving 7 bases unmatched. The CDR3 extends over 14 amino acids. CDR3 in amino acids: CASSAGTGVLEQYF. DNA of the CDR3: TGTGCCAGCAGTGCCGGGACAGGGGTCCTCGAGCAGTACTTC.

The rearrangement joins TRBV5-1 to TRBJ2-1, with 7 bases matching TRBD2. V trimming: 4 bases; J trimming: 5 bases; junction bases outside the gene matches: 6. Germline assignment: CDR1 SGHRS and CDR2 YFSETQ. CDR3 length equals 14 residues. The CDR3 loop is CASSRAGEHNEQFF. The CDR3 coding sequence is TGCGCCAGCAGCCGGGCGGGGGAGCACAATGAGCAGTTCTTC.

This sequence joins TRBV6-5 and TRBJ2-5; 8 bases fit TRBD2. This CDR3 comprises 14 residues. Per germline, CDR1 MNHEY and CDR2 SVGAGI. J gave up 5 bases and V 6 bases, and 8 bases lay outside the gene matches. CDR3 in amino acids: CASSPGGFSETQYF. The CDR3 DNA reads as TGTGCCAGCAGCCCGGGGGGGTTCAGTGAGACCCAGTACTTC.

In its sample, this clonotype was seen a few times. The rearrangement joins TRBV5-4 to TRBJ2-1; D ambiguous. Germline lookup yields CDR1 SGHNT and CDR2 YYREEE (reference sequence). This CDR3 comprises 14 residues. The ends were cut back, 0 bases at V and 7 bases at J, with 11 bases in the middle. The CDR3 loop is CASSLEARPNEQFF. CDR3 in DNA: TGTGCCAGCAGCTTGGAAGCCAGGCCTAATGAGCAGTTCTTC.